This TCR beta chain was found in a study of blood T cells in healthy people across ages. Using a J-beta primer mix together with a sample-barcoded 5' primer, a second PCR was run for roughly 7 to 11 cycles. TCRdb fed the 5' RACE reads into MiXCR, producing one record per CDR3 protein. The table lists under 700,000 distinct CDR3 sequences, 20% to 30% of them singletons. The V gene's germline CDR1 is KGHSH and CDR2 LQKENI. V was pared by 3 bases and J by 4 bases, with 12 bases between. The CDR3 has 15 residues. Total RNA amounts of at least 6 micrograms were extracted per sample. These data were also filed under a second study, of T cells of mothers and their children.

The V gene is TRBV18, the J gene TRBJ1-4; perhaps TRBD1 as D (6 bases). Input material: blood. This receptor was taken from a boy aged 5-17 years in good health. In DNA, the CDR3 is TGTGCCAGCTCACCCTTCGGGACAATTAATGAAAAACTGTTTTTT. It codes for CASSPFGTINEKLFF.